This TCR beta chain was observed in a study of cytomegalovirus exposure and HLA in healthy donors. Study-level background: From some 190 million T cells, an earlier analysis saw approximately 120 million unique TCR beta sequences.

The V gene end was trimmed by 3 bases and the J gene end by 6 bases; junction bases not matched to a gene: 14. Germline V gene lookup returns CDR1 PRHDT and CDR2 FYEKMQ (reference sequence). The CDR3 runs 18 residues. Comments on this clone: Its specificity is unknown.

Both 60 Vbeta primers and 13 Jbeta primers went into the PCR. Profiling relied on immunoSEQ multiplex PCR, and the TCRdb table lists in-frame clones only, not all of them. The sample includes some 130,000 clones, about three quarters of them seen just once. Whole-study results and caveats: Links to common viral pathogens appeared, in a later analysis, for several of the most significant clusters. Overall, around 160 TCR beta chains were annotated as cytomegalovirus-associated. Using a false discovery rate of 0.05, a later analysis showed that 15,000 to 20,000 TCR beta sequences were associated with HLA alleles.

Sequencing input: PBMCs. This TCR came from a male donor in good health and CMV-seropositive. The chain links TRBV13 to TRBJ2-1; 10 bases are shared with TRBD2. The CDR3 region is CASSFTRKAGGPGNEQFF. The CDR3 DNA sequence: TGTGCCAGCAGCTTTACGAGAAAAGCGGGAGGGCCCGGCAATGAGCAGTTCTTC.